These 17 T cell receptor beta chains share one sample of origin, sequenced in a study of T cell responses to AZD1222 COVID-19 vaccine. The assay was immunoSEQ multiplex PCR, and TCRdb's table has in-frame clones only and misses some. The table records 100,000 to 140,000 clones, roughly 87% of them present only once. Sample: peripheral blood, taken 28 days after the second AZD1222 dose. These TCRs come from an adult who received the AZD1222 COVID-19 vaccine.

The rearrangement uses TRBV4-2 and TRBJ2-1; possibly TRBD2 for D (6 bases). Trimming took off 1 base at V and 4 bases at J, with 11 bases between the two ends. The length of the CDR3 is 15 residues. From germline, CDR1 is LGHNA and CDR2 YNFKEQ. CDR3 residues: CASSQGTTRYNEQFF. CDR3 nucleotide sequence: TGTGCCAGCAGCCAAGGGACTACACGGTACAATGAGCAGTTCTTC.

The chain's CDR3 is CASSEAGGQGVEAFF. CDR3 coding DNA: TGTGCCAGCAGTGAAGCTGGAGGACAGGGCGTTGAAGCTTTCTTT. V gene TRBV2 combines with J gene TRBJ1-1, with 8 bases that match TRBD1. CDR1 and CDR2 from the germline V gene are SNHLY and FYNNEI. The V and J ends lost 0 bases and 7 bases, in that order; junction bases with no gene match: 7. The CDR3 sequence is 15 residues long.

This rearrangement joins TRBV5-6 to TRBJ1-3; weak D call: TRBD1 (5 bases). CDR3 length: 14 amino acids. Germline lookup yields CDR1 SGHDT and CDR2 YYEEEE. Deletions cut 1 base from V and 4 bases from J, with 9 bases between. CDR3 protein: CASSLWQGGNTIYF. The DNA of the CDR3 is TGTGCCAGCAGCTTGTGGCAGGGCGGAAACACCATATATTTT. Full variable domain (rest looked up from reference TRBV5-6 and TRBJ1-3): DAGVTQSPTHLIKTRGQQVTLRCSPKSGHDTVSWYQQALGQGPQFIFQYYEEEERQRGNFPDRFSGHQFPNYSSELNVNALLLGDSALYLCASSLWQGGNTIYFGEGSWLTVV.

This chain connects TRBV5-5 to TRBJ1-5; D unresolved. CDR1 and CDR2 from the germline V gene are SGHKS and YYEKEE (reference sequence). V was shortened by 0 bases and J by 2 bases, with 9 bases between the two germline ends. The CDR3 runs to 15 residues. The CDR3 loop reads CASSLAPGRNQPQHF. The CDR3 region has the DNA TGTGCCAGCAGCTTGGCCCCCGGGCGCAATCAGCCCCAGCATTTT.

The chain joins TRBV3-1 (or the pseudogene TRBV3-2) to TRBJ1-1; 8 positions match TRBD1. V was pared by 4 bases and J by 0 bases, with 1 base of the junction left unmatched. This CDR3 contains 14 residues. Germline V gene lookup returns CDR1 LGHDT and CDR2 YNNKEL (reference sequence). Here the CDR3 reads CASSRDRLNTEAFF. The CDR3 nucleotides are TGTGCCAGCAGCCGGGACAGGTTGAACACTGAAGCTTTCTTT.

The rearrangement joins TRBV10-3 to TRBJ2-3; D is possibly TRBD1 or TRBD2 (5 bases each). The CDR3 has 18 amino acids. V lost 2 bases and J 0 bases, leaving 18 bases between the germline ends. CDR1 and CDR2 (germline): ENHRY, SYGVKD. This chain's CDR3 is CAISENLRGTSSTDTQYF. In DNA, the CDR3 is TGTGCCATCAGTGAGAATTTGAGAGGGACCTCTAGCACAGATACGCAGTATTTT.

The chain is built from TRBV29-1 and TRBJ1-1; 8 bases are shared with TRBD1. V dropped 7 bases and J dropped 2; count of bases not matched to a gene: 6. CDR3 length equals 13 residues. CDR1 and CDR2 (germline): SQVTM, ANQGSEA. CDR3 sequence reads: CSASGGANTEAFF. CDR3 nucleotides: TGCAGCGCTTCAGGGGGCGCAAACACTGAAGCTTTCTTT.

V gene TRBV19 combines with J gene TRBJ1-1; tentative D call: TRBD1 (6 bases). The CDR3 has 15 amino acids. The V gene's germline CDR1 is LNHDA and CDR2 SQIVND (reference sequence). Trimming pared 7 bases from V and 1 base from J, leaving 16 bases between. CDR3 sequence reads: CASMASGGGNTEAFF. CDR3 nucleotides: TGTGCCAGTATGGCGTCGGGAGGGGGGAACACTGAAGCTTTCTTT.

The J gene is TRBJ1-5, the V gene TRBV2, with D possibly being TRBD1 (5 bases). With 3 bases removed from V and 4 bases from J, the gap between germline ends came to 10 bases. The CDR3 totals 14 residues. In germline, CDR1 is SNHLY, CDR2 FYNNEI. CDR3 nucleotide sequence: TGTGCCAGCAGTGAGATCGACAGTAATCAGCCCCAGCATTTT. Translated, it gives CASSEIDSNQPQHF. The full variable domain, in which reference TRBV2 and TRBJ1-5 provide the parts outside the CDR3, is EPEVTQTPSHQVTQMGQEVILRCVPISNHLYFYWYRQILGQKVEFLVSFYNNEISEKSEIFDDQFSVERPDGSNFTLKIRSTKLEDSAMYFCASSEIDSNQPQHFGDGTRLSIL.

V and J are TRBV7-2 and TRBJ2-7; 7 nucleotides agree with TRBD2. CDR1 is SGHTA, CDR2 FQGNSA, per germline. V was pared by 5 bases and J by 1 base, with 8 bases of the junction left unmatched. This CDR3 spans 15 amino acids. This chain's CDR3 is CASSPQAGVSYEQYF. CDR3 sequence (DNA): TGTGCCAGCAGCCCCCAGGCGGGGGTGTCCTACGAGCAGTACTTC.

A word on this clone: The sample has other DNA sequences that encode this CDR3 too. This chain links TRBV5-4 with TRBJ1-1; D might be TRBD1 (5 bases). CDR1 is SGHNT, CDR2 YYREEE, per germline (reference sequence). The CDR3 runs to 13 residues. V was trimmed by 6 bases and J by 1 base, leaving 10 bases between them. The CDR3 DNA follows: TGTGCCAGCACCCCTGGGGGGAACACTGAAGCTTTCTTT. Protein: CASTPGGNTEAFF. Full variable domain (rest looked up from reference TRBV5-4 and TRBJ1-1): ETGVTQSPTHLIKTRGQQVTLRCSSQSGHNTVSWYQQALGQGPQFIFQYYREEENGRGNFPPRFSGLQFPNYSSELNVNALELDDSALYLCASTPGGNTEAFFGQGTRLTVV.

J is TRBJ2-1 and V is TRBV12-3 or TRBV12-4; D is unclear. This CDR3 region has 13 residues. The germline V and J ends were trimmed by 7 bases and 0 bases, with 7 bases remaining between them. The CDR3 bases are TGTGCCAGCACCTTGACCTCCTACAATGAGCAGTTCTTC. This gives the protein CASTLTSYNEQFF.

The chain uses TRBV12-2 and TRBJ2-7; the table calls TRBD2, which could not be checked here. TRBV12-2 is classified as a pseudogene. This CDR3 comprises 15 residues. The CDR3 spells CASRSRTSQHYEQYF. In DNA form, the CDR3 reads TGTGCAAGTCGCTCCAGGACTAGCCAACACTACGAGCAGTACTTC.

The CDR3 nucleotides are TGTGCCAGCTCACCGCGACGGGCGCGGGACACCGGGGAGCTGTTTTTT. Protein: CASSPRRARDTGELFF. The genes are TRBV18 and TRBJ2-2; D is possibly TRBD2 (5 bases). From germline, CDR1 is KGHSH and CDR2 LQKENI. V lost 3 bases, J lost 3 bases, and 14 bases lay in between. The CDR3 spans 16 residues.

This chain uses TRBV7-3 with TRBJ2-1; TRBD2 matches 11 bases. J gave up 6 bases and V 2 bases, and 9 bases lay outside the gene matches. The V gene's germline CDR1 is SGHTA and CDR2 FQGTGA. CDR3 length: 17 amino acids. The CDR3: CASSLWVTGTSGNEQFF. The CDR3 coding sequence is TGTGCCAGCAGCTTATGGGTCACCGGGACTAGCGGCAATGAGCAGTTCTTC.

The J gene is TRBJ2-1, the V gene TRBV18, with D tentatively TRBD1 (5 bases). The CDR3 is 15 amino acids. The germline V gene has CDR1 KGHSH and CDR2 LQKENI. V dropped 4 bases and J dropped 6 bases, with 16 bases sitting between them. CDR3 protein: CASSRQGNRGNEQFF. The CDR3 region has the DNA TGTGCCAGCTCACGTCAGGGAAATCGAGGCAATGAGCAGTTCTTC.

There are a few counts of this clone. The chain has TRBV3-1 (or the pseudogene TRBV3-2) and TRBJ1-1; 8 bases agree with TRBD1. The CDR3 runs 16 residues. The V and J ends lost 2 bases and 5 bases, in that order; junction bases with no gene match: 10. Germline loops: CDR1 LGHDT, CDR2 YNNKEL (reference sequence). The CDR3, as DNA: TGTGCCAGCAGCCAAACCAGGGGGCCATTAGGGACTGAAGCTTTCTTT. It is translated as CASSQTRGPLGTEAFF.